The next 23 T cell receptor beta chains were all read from a single sample in a study of blood T cell repertoires in COVID-19. Profiling relied on immunoSEQ multiplex PCR, and the TCRdb table lists in-frame clones only, not all of them. The sample has about 80,000 clones, approximately 78% seen once; the top ten hold under 45%. Sample: peripheral blood. These receptors all come from a woman in her 70s with acute or convalescent COVID-19.

The chain carries TRBV24-1 and TRBJ2-5; D is possibly TRBD1 (6 bases). The CDR3 runs to 15 residues. Trimming removed 3 bases at V and 1 base at J, with 11 bases between. The germline V gene has CDR1 KGHDR and CDR2 SFDVKD. The CDR3 nucleotides are TGTGCCACCAGTGATCTCAGGGGCCTCCAAGAGACCCAGTACTTC. Amino acids: CATSDLRGLQETQYF.

The V call is TRBV19, the J call TRBJ1-1; 8 positions match TRBD1. CDR1 is LNHDA and CDR2 is SQIVND in the germline V gene (reference sequence). V was clipped by 4 bases and J by 6 bases; unmatched bases: 1. This CDR3 has 12 amino acids. The CDR3 DNA reads TGTGCCAGTAGTAAACAGGGGGCTGAAGCTTTCTTT. Translation: CASSKQGAEAFF. The full variable domain, its missing parts supplied by reference TRBV19 and TRBJ1-1, is DGGITQSPKYLFRKEGQNVTLSCEQNLNHDAMYWYRQDPGQGLRLIYYSQIVNDFQKGDIAEGYSVSREKKESFPLTVTSAQKNPTAFYLCASSKQGAEAFFGQGTRLTVV.

The rearrangement uses TRBV6-1 and TRBJ1-2, with D perhaps matching TRBD1 (5 bases). With 2 bases removed from V and 11 bases from J, the gap between germline ends came to 21 bases. CDR1 and CDR2 from the germline V gene are MNHNS and SASEGT. CDR3 size: 15 residues. CDR3 DNA sequence: TGTGCCAGCAGTGAATTTCAGGGTTATAGGGGATTGTACACCTTC. Amino acid sequence: CASSEFQGYRGLYTF.

This chain joins TRBV30 and TRBJ1-1; unclear D gene. The CDR3 is made up of 14 amino acids. The V and J ends lost 0 bases and 5 bases respectively, with 13 bases between them. Germline CDR1 GTSNPN, CDR2 SVGIG (reference sequence). In nucleotides, the CDR3 is TGTGCCTGGAGTGTACGGGGATATGCGACTGAAGCTTTCTTT. It codes for CAWSVRGYATEAFF.

The chain carries TRBV6-5 and TRBJ2-5; a weak D match, TRBD1 (7 bases). V lost 6 bases to trimming and J lost 5 bases, with 13 bases between them. Germline V lookup: CDR1 MNHEY, CDR2 SVGAGI. CDR3 length: 13 amino acids. This CDR3 is CASRHRGGETQYF. As DNA, the CDR3 is TGTGCCAGCAGACACAGGGGAGGTGAGACCCAGTACTTC.

This sequence joins TRBV7-2 and TRBJ2-3; 7 nucleotides match TRBD2. The CDR3 runs 15 residues. Trimming took 2 bases from V and 4 from J; bases not matched to a gene: 6. CDR1 SGHTA and CDR2 FQGNSA come from the germline V gene. Here the CDR3 DNA reads TGTGCCAGCAGCTTAATGGCGGGAGTCGCAGATACGCAGTATTTT. This encodes CASSLMAGVADTQYF.

The chain has TRBV24-1 and TRBJ2-5, with D maybe TRBD2 (8 bases). Germline assignment: CDR1 KGHDR and CDR2 SFDVKD. The CDR3 has 17 residues. V was cut by 4 bases and J by 2 bases, with 19 bases left in between. The CDR3 DNA reads as TGTGCCACCAGTGACCGGGAGGGACAGCCTGGGCAAGAGACCCAGTACTTC. It encodes CATSDREGQPGQETQYF.

The chain links TRBV5-4 to TRBJ2-3; D remains unclear. The CDR3 is 15 residues long. Germline V gives CDR1 SGHNT, CDR2 YYREEE (reference sequence). The ends were cut back, 4 bases at V and 0 bases at J, with 12 bases in the middle. CDR3 sequence: CASSAKTPSTDTQYF. CDR3 sequence (DNA): TGTGCCAGCAGCGCTAAAACCCCTAGCACAGATACGCAGTATTTT.

This chain connects TRBV19 to TRBJ2-7; 9 nucleotides agree with TRBD1. V lost 9 bases to trimming and J lost 4 bases; unmatched junction nucleotides: 7. CDR1 is LNHDA, CDR2 SQIVND, per germline (reference sequence). This CDR3 is 13 amino acids long. As DNA, the CDR3 is TGTGCCAGCAGCTTCGGGACAGGGTACGAGCAGTACTTC. Translation gives CASSFGTGYEQYF.

This clone has more than one count but fewer than ten. The V and J genes are TRBV2 and TRBJ1-2; TRBD1 matches 9 bases. The V and J ends lost 6 bases and 4 bases, in that order; junction bases with no gene match: 9. Germline values: CDR1 SNHLY, CDR2 FYNNEI. The CDR3 consists of 15 residues. This chain's CDR3 is CASSGGTGQIYGYTF. CDR3 in DNA: TGTGCCAGCAGCGGCGGGACAGGGCAAATCTATGGCTACACCTTC.

This clone was found a few times. V gene TRBV5-4 combines with J gene TRBJ2-1; D unclear. The CDR3 spans 13 residues. In germline, CDR1 is SGHNT, CDR2 YYREEE (reference sequence). V gave up 1 base and J gave up 8 bases, with 10 bases separating them. The CDR3 nucleotides are TGTGCCAGCAGCTTGAACAGCATTGATGAGCAGTTCTTC. Protein product: CASSLNSIDEQFF.

The rearrangement links TRBV2 to TRBJ1-1; a possible D gene is TRBD1 (6 bases). The CDR3 runs 13 residues. The V gene lost 8 bases and the J gene lost 1 base, with 11 bases spanning the gap. Germline V gene lookup returns CDR1 SNHLY and CDR2 FYNNEI. CDR3 in amino acids: CASLKGQNTEAFF. The CDR3 DNA reads TGTGCCAGCCTAAAGGGACAGAACACTGAAGCTTTCTTT.

The V gene is TRBV7-9, the J gene TRBJ1-6; 9 bases agree with TRBD1. The CDR3 totals 16 residues. V shed 5 bases, J shed 8 bases, and the junction held 10 bases outside the gene matches. Germline-derived CDR1 and CDR2 are SEHNR and FQNEAQ (reference sequence). The CDR3 nucleotides are TGTGCCAGCAGCCCGACAGGACAGGGGTTTTATTCACCCCTCCACTTT. Translation gives CASSPTGQGFYSPLHF.

The rearrangement uses TRBV30 and TRBJ2-2; D is perhaps TRBD1 (5 bases). CDR3 size: 16 residues. V shed 0 bases and J shed 4 bases, with 15 bases lying between them. Germline CDR1 is GTSNPN and CDR2 is SVGIG (reference sequence). The CDR3 nucleotides read TGTGCCTGGAGTGTAACTCAGTGGACACTCACCGGGGAGCTGTTTTTT. Translating gives CAWSVTQWTLTGELFF.

The CDR3 is CASSLISGGEREQYF. In DNA form, the CDR3 reads TGTGCCAGCAGCTTAATCAGCGGGGGGGAGAGGGAGCAGTACTTC. The rearrangement links TRBV7-9 to TRBJ2-7; 10 bases fit TRBD2. The CDR3 loop spans 15 amino acids. Germline CDR1 reads SEHNR; CDR2 reads FQNEAQ (reference sequence). Germline trimming cut 2 bases from V and 7 bases from J; bases unmatched to any gene: 8. The full variable domain, with the rest looked up from reference TRBV7-9 and TRBJ2-7, is DTGVSQNPRHKITKRGQNVTFRCDPISEHNRLYWYRQTLGQGPEFLTYFQNEAQLEKSRLLSDRFSAERPKGSFSTLEIQRTEQGDSAMYLCASSLISGGEREQYFGPGTRLTVT.

The chain uses TRBV12-3 or TRBV12-4 and TRBJ2-7; TRBD1 aligns across 10 bases. The trim removed 2 bases at V and 10 bases at J, leaving 5 bases unmatched. The CDR3 runs to 13 residues. CDR3 DNA sequence: TGTGCCAGCAGTTTAATGGACAGGGGGTTCCAGTACTTC. This encodes CASSLMDRGFQYF.

This clone came up once. The chain combines TRBV24-1 with TRBJ2-7; 8 nucleotides align to TRBD1. This CDR3 is 14 amino acids long. The germline CDR1 and CDR2 sequences are KGHDR and SFDVKD. The J segment lost 2 bases and the V segment lost 10 bases, leaving 9 bases of the junction unmatched. The CDR3 spells CATSTSDRAYEQYF. In nucleotides, the CDR3 is TGTGCCACTTCGACCTCGGACAGGGCCTACGAGCAGTACTTC.

This sequence joins TRBV29-1 and TRBJ2-1; 10 bases map to TRBD2. The V and J ends lost 4 bases and 6 bases, in that order; junction bases with no gene match: 18. The germline CDR1 and CDR2 sequences are SQVTM and ANQGSEA. The length of the CDR3 is 18 residues. CDR3 sequence reads: CSVVNPLAGDLSSNEQFF. The CDR3 coding sequence is TGCAGCGTTGTAAATCCGCTAGCGGGAGACCTTTCTTCCAATGAGCAGTTCTTC.

The J gene is TRBJ1-2, the V gene TRBV10-1, with 10 bases that match TRBD1. The CDR3 consists of 14 residues. Germline assignment: CDR1 WNHNN and CDR2 SYGVQD (reference sequence). Germline trimming cut 4 bases from V and 7 bases from J; bases unmatched to any gene: 6. The CDR3 region is CASSAGTGVSGYTF. As DNA, the CDR3 is TGCGCCAGCAGTGCCGGGACAGGGGTGTCTGGCTACACCTTC.

The chain combines TRBV20-1 with TRBJ2-5; tentative D call: TRBD2 (6 bases). CDR3 length: 12 residues. Trimming left V 3 bases short and J 5 bases short, with 10 bases between. From germline, CDR1 is DFQATT and CDR2 SNEGSKA (reference sequence). The CDR3 sequence is CSASSGRETQYF. The CDR3, as DNA: TGCAGTGCTAGTAGCGGAAGGGAGACCCAGTACTTC.

The rearrangement uses TRBV5-1 and TRBJ2-5; D is uncertain. Germline V gene lookup returns CDR1 SGHRS and CDR2 YFSETQ. This CDR3 region has 15 residues. V was pared by 0 bases and J by 4 bases, with 13 bases between. The CDR3 loop is CASSLDVRSRETQYF. CDR3 nucleotide sequence: TGCGCCAGCAGCTTGGACGTCAGATCAAGAGAGACCCAGTACTTC.

The J gene is TRBJ2-1, the V gene TRBV30; TRBD2 matches 13 bases. V shed 3 bases and J 6 bases; nucleotides not matched to a gene: 5. The CDR3 has 15 amino acids. CDR1 and CDR2 from the germline V gene are GTSNPN and SVGIG (reference sequence). The DNA for the CDR3 is TGTGCCTGGAGCGCCGGGACTAGCGGGATCAATGAGCAGTTCTTC. This encodes CAWSAGTSGINEQFF.

This rearrangement joins TRBV7-3 to TRBJ1-1; unclear D gene. Germline loops: CDR1 SGHTA, CDR2 FQGTGA. The V and J ends lost 1 base and 5 bases respectively, with 8 bases between them. The CDR3 runs to 13 residues. The CDR3 DNA reads TGTGCCAGCAGCTTAAGTTACCAGACTGAAGCTTTCTTT. Translated: CASSLSYQTEAFF.